The rows below give T cell receptor beta chains drawn from one sample of a study of PD-1 blockade in classical Hodgkin lymphoma. The method was immunoSEQ multiplex PCR; TCRdb's version includes in-frame clones alone and lacks a portion of them. The sample holds about 17,000 clones, 80% to 90% seen once. This specimen consisted of peripheral blood mononuclear cells (PBMCs), obtained before the fourth cycle of nivolumab. The receptors shown here come from a human donor with classical Hodgkin lymphoma. Each CDR3 is given with its conserved first and last residue. Fields, in order: CDR3 DNA, CDR3 protein, V gene, J gene, D gene, clone size. A D gene is named only where the DNA matches it firmly. Expanded clones get a size class; other rows say once, few or many, or leave the size out.

CDR3nt: TGCGCCAGCAGCTTATACGGGGGGAACACTGAAGCTTTCTTT
CDR3aa: CASSLYGGNTEAFF
v_gene: TRBV5-1
j_gene: TRBJ1-1
d_gene: -
abundance: -

CDR3nt: TGCGCCAGCAGCTCCGGGGGAGACACCGGGGAGCTGTTTTTT
CDR3aa: CASSSGGDTGELFF
v_gene: TRBV5-1
j_gene: TRBJ2-2
d_gene: -
abundance: -

CDR3nt: TGTGCCAGCTCACCACAGGGCAGATATGGCTACACCTTC
CDR3aa: CASSPQGRYGYTF
v_gene: TRBV18
j_gene: TRBJ1-2
d_gene: -
abundance: -

CDR3nt: TGCGCCAGCAGCCTCGGACAGGGGAATGAGCAGTTCTTC
CDR3aa: CASSLGQGNEQFF
v_gene: TRBV5-1
j_gene: TRBJ2-1
d_gene: TRBD1
abundance: -

CDR3nt: TGCGCCAGCAGCTTAGAGTACTCGAACACTGAAGCTTTCTTT
CDR3aa: CASSLEYSNTEAFF
v_gene: TRBV5-1
j_gene: TRBJ1-1
d_gene: -
abundance: -

CDR3nt: TGTGCCAGCAGCCCGGAGGGTTTCTATGGCTACACCTTC
CDR3aa: CASSPEGFYGYTF
v_gene: TRBV7-3
j_gene: TRBJ1-2
d_gene: -
abundance: once

CDR3nt: TGTGCCAGCAGCTTCGCCGGGACTCTGAACACTGAAGCTTTCTTT
CDR3aa: CASSFAGTLNTEAFF
v_gene: TRBV7-8
j_gene: TRBJ1-1
d_gene: -
abundance: -

CDR3nt: TGTGCCAGCAGTCCGGACTTGAACACTGAAGCTTTCTTT
CDR3aa: CASSPDLNTEAFF
v_gene: TRBV7-9
j_gene: TRBJ1-1
d_gene: -
abundance: -

CDR3nt: TGTGCCAGCAGCTTAGATATCAGGGGCTACACCTTC
CDR3aa: CASSLDIRGYTF
v_gene: TRBV7-9
j_gene: TRBJ1-2
d_gene: -
abundance: -

CDR3nt: TGTGCCAGCAGTGGGCCCCTAAGCTCCTACGAGCAGTACTTC
CDR3aa: CASSGPLSSYEQYF
v_gene: TRBV28
j_gene: TRBJ2-7
d_gene: -
abundance: -

CDR3nt: TGCGCCAGCATGACTAGCGGGGGCTCCTACAATGAGCAGTTCTTC
CDR3aa: CASMTSGGSYNEQFF
v_gene: TRBV5-1
j_gene: TRBJ2-1
d_gene: TRBD2
abundance: -

CDR3nt: TGCGCCAGCAGCTTAACTGGACAGGGGAACACCGGGGAGCTGTTTTTT
CDR3aa: CASSLTGQGNTGELFF
v_gene: TRBV5-1
j_gene: TRBJ2-2
d_gene: TRBD1
abundance: -

CDR3nt: TGCGCCAGCAGCTTCTCGGGAGCGGGACCCACAGATACGCAGTATTTT
CDR3aa: CASSFSGAGPTDTQYF
v_gene: TRBV5-1
j_gene: TRBJ2-3
d_gene: TRBD2
abundance: -

CDR3nt: TGTGCCAGCAGCTTGACAGGGGGCGTGGGTGAAAAACTGTTTTTT
CDR3aa: CASSLTGGVGEKLFF
v_gene: TRBV7-9
j_gene: TRBJ1-4
d_gene: TRBD1
abundance: -

CDR3nt: TGTGCCAGCAGCGTAGGTGTAGGGAGCCACGAGCAGTACTTC
CDR3aa: CASSVGVGSHEQYF
v_gene: TRBV9
j_gene: TRBJ2-7
d_gene: -
abundance: -

CDR3nt: TGCGCCAGCAGCCAAGATGCAGGGATGACGGCCGGGGAGCTGTTTTTT
CDR3aa: CASSQDAGMTAGELFF
v_gene: TRBV4-1
j_gene: TRBJ2-2
d_gene: -
abundance: few

CDR3nt: TGTGCCAGCAGCCAAGACCAGGCAGGGGGCGTCGGTGAAAAACTGTTTTTT
CDR3aa: CASSQDQAGGVGEKLFF
v_gene: TRBV4-2
j_gene: TRBJ1-4
d_gene: TRBD1
abundance: -

CDR3nt: TGTGCCAGCAGCTTTAGCGGCATTCCTAGCAATCAGCCCCAGCATTTT
CDR3aa: CASSFSGIPSNQPQHF
v_gene: TRBV7-8
j_gene: TRBJ1-5
d_gene: -
abundance: -

CDR3nt: TGCGCCAGCAGCCAGACAGGGGCGAACACCGGGGAGCTGTTTTTT
CDR3aa: CASSQTGANTGELFF
v_gene: TRBV5-1
j_gene: TRBJ2-2
d_gene: TRBD1
abundance: -

CDR3nt: TGTGCCAGCAGCTGGAGTTGGCGGGGCCTTTTCTACGAGCAGTACTTC
CDR3aa: CASSWSWRGLFYEQYF
v_gene: TRBV5-5
j_gene: TRBJ2-7
d_gene: -
abundance: -

CDR3nt: TGTGCCAGCAGCTTGGGGTGGGCGAGAGGGCCCAACACTGAAGCTTTCTTT
CDR3aa: CASSLGWARGPNTEAFF
v_gene: TRBV7-2
j_gene: TRBJ1-1
d_gene: -
abundance: -

CDR3nt: TGTGCCAGCAGCTTAAGCCCGGGGGGCCCGCGAGCCACCGGGGAGCTGTTTTTT
CDR3aa: CASSLSPGGPRATGELFF
v_gene: TRBV7-6
j_gene: TRBJ2-2
d_gene: -
abundance: few

CDR3nt: TGTGCCAGCAGCTTGGAGCAGGGTCTCGGAAACACCATATATTTT
CDR3aa: CASSLEQGLGNTIYF
v_gene: TRBV7-9
j_gene: TRBJ1-3
d_gene: -
abundance: -

CDR3nt: TGTGCCAGCAGTCCCAGACAGGGACAAGAGACCCAGTACTTC
CDR3aa: CASSPRQGQETQYF
v_gene: TRBV6-1
j_gene: TRBJ2-5
d_gene: TRBD1
abundance: -

CDR3nt: TGTGCCTGGAGTTTGAGTAGCGGTCCCTACGAGCAGTACTTC
CDR3aa: CAWSLSSGPYEQYF
v_gene: TRBV30
j_gene: TRBJ2-7
d_gene: -
abundance: once

CDR3nt: TGCGCCAGCAGCGGTGGGGGGCTTTGGGATACGCAGTATTTT
CDR3aa: CASSGGGLWDTQYF
v_gene: TRBV5-1
j_gene: TRBJ2-3
d_gene: -
abundance: -

CDR3nt: TGCGCCAGCAGCCGGGCGGGGAGTACCTACAATGAGCAGTTCTTC
CDR3aa: CASSRAGSTYNEQFF
v_gene: TRBV5-1
j_gene: TRBJ2-1
d_gene: -
abundance: -

CDR3nt: TGCGCCAGCAGTGCAATCCCGGGACGGGACACAAGACAAGAGACCCAGTACTTC
CDR3aa: CASSAIPGRDTRQETQYF
v_gene: TRBV10-1
j_gene: TRBJ2-5
d_gene: -
abundance: -

CDR3nt: TGTGCCAGCAGCTCTCACAGGGGGGACACTGAAGCTTTCTTT
CDR3aa: CASSSHRGDTEAFF
v_gene: TRBV11-2
j_gene: TRBJ1-1
d_gene: TRBD1
abundance: -

CDR3nt: TGTGCCAGCAGCTTAGGAGCAGCGACCCCGCAGTATTTT
CDR3aa: CASSLGAATPQYF
v_gene: TRBV11-2
j_gene: TRBJ2-3
d_gene: -
abundance: once

CDR3nt: TGTGCCAGCAGCCCGTCGGTACTTGTGGGGCCTAACTATGGCTACACCTTC
CDR3aa: CASSPSVLVGPNYGYTF
v_gene: TRBV7-3
j_gene: TRBJ1-2
d_gene: -
abundance: once

CDR3nt: TGCGCCAGCAGCCAAGATCCTGCGAACACCGGGGAGCTGTTTTTT
CDR3aa: CASSQDPANTGELFF
v_gene: TRBV4-3
j_gene: TRBJ2-2
d_gene: -
abundance: -

CDR3nt: TGCGCCAGCAGCTTGTGGGGGGCGGACACCGGGGAGCTGTTTTTT
CDR3aa: CASSLWGADTGELFF
v_gene: TRBV5-1
j_gene: TRBJ2-2
d_gene: -
abundance: -

CDR3nt: TGCGCCAGCAGCTTGGCCGGCGCCTCCTACGAGCAGTACTTC
CDR3aa: CASSLAGASYEQYF
v_gene: TRBV5-1
j_gene: TRBJ2-7
d_gene: -
abundance: -

CDR3nt: TGCGCCAGCAGCTTGCCCAACGGAGTACAAGAGACCCAGTACTTC
CDR3aa: CASSLPNGVQETQYF
v_gene: TRBV5-1
j_gene: TRBJ2-5
d_gene: -
abundance: once

CDR3nt: TGCGCCAGCAGAGTTCCCCAGGGGGGAACTAATGAAAAACTGTTTTTT
CDR3aa: CASRVPQGGTNEKLFF
v_gene: TRBV5-1
j_gene: TRBJ1-4
d_gene: TRBD1
abundance: -

CDR3nt: TGCGCCAGCAGCTTGGGTCAGCTAGCCAAAAACATTCAGTACTTC
CDR3aa: CASSLGQLAKNIQYF
v_gene: TRBV5-1
j_gene: TRBJ2-4
d_gene: -
abundance: -

CDR3nt: TGTGCCAGTAGTATAATCAGGTTTGGCAATCAGCCCCAGCATTTT
CDR3aa: CASSIIRFGNQPQHF
v_gene: TRBV19
j_gene: TRBJ1-5
d_gene: -
abundance: -

CDR3nt: TGTGCCAGCAGCCAAGTCTCTAGGGAGGGGCAGTACTTC
CDR3aa: CASSQVSREGQYF
v_gene: TRBV14
j_gene: TRBJ2-7
d_gene: TRBD2
abundance: -

CDR3nt: TGCGCCAGCAGCTTGGCCGTTAGGCAGGGGGGAACCGAAGCTTTCTTT
CDR3aa: CASSLAVRQGGTEAFF
v_gene: TRBV5-1
j_gene: TRBJ1-1
d_gene: TRBD1
abundance: -